The 11 T cell receptor beta chains below come from one sample, sequenced in a study of T cells in localized non-small cell lung cancer. Sequenced by immunoSEQ multiplex PCR; TCRdb stores in-frame clones only, minus some. Of tens of thousands of clones in the sample, approximately 80% were seen once. Sequenced here: peripheral blood, sampled before any cancer treatment. These receptors were taken from a male donor aged 60 or over with stage III squamous cell lung carcinoma.

The chain combines TRBV11-2 with TRBJ2-7; TRBD1 matches 10 bases. J was trimmed by 3 bases and V by 4 bases; bases with no gene match: 6. The CDR3 is 15 amino acids. Germline values: CDR1 SGHAT, CDR2 FQNNGV. In nucleotides, the CDR3 is TGTGCCAGCAGCTCCGACAGGGGGCGTTTCTACGAGCAGTACTTC. It specifies CASSSDRGRFYEQYF. Supplemented by reference TRBV11-2 and TRBJ2-7, the full variable domain reads EAGVAQSPRYKIIEKRQSVAFWCNPISGHATLYWYQQILGQGPKLLIQFQNNGVVDDSQLPKDRFSAERLKGVDSTLKIQPAKLEDSAVYLCASSSDRGRFYEQYFGPGTRLTVT.

About this clone itself: The limits of the CDR3 on the DNA are not certain, so only TCRdb's listed CDR3 is given. CDR3 protein: CASSKVGQGICNEQFF. V and J are TRBV21-1 and TRBJ2-1; the listed D gene, TRBD1, was not tested against the DNA. TRBV21-1 is a recognized pseudogene. The length of the CDR3 is 16 amino acids, counting both ends.

V usage is TRBV6-1 and J usage is TRBJ1-2, with TRBD1 matching over 8 bases. Germline V lookup: CDR1 MNHNS, CDR2 SASEGT. The CDR3 loop spans 12 amino acids. V lost 11 bases, J lost 8 bases, and 10 bases stayed unmatched. CDR3 sequence (DNA): TGTGCCGGGAGGACAGGGTCCTCCGGCTACACCTTC. This sequence encodes CAGRTGSSGYTF.

The chain couples TRBV9 to TRBJ2-5; D remains unclear. The CDR3 consists of 14 residues. V shed 0 bases and J shed 1 base, with 7 bases lying between them. CDR1 and CDR2 (germline): SGDLS, YYNGEE. CDR3 coding DNA: TGTGCCAGCAGCGTAGGGGGTAGCCAAGAGACCCAGTACTTC. Encoded protein: CASSVGGSQETQYF.

The rearrangement links TRBV7-7 to TRBJ2-5; D is possibly TRBD1 (5 bases). The germline V and J ends were trimmed by 4 bases and 5 bases, with 5 bases remaining between them. Germline values: CDR1 SSHAT, CDR2 FNYEAQ (reference sequence). The CDR3 extends over 11 amino acids. This CDR3 reads CASSSGETQYF. The CDR3 DNA follows: TGTGCCAGCAGCTCAGGGGAGACCCAGTACTTC. Based on the CDR3 plus reference TRBV7-7 and TRBJ2-5, the full variable domain is GAGVSQSPRYKVTKRGQDVTLRCDPISSHATLYWYQQALGQGPEFLTYFNYEAQPDKSGLPSDRFSAERPEGSISTLTIQRTEQRDSAMYRCASSSGETQYFGPGTRLLVL.

The genes are TRBV11-2 and TRBJ1-5; 8 nucleotides match TRBD1. The CDR3 runs 15 residues. J gave up 3 bases and V 1 base, and 2 bases lay outside the gene matches. The germline CDR1 and CDR2 sequences are SGHAT and FQNNGV. The CDR3 DNA reads TGTGCCAGCAGCTTAGGGACAGGGATCAATCAGCCCCAGCATTTT. Its protein is CASSLGTGINQPQHF.

The rearrangement links TRBV29-1 to TRBJ2-1; 15 positions match TRBD2. Germline V gene sequence: CDR1 SQVTM, CDR2 ANQGSEA. The CDR3 has 13 residues. Trimming cost V 6 bases and J 10 bases; bases outside gene matches: 4. CDR3 in amino acids: CSVTGTSGREQFF. Written as DNA, the CDR3 is TGCAGCGTCACCGGGACTAGCGGGAGGGAGCAGTTCTTC.

V usage is TRBV5-1 and J usage is TRBJ1-3; D perhaps matches TRBD1 (5 bases). The CDR3 extends over 15 amino acids. Germline V gene sequence: CDR1 SGHRS, CDR2 YFSETQ. V was shortened by 4 bases and J by 8 bases, with 19 bases between the two germline ends. This chain's CDR3 is CASSTGTAIVDTIYF. CDR3 nucleotides: TGCGCCAGCAGCACCGGGACTGCCATTGTCGACACCATATATTTT.

This chain links TRBV18 with TRBJ1-4; maybe TRBD1 (5 bases). Germline CDR1 reads KGHSH; CDR2 reads LQKENI. V was trimmed by 3 bases and J by 3 bases, leaving 8 bases between them. The CDR3 is 14 amino acids. The CDR3 protein is CASSPATANEKLFF. The CDR3 bases are TGTGCCAGCTCACCGGCGACAGCTAATGAAAAACTGTTTTTT.

This chain links TRBV10-1 with TRBJ1-1, with D perhaps TRBD1 (6 bases). Germline lookup yields CDR1 WNHNN and CDR2 SYGVQD (reference sequence). The CDR3 is 13 amino acids. Trimming pared 1 base from V and 5 bases from J, leaving 8 bases between. The CDR3 is CASSEWRGTEAFF. The CDR3 DNA reads as TGCGCCAGCAGTGAGTGGAGGGGGACTGAAGCTTTCTTT.

The chain links TRBV2 to TRBJ1-5; D not resolved. CDR1 SNHLY and CDR2 FYNNEI come from the germline V gene. The CDR3 covers 13 residues. Trimming shortened V by 3 bases and J by 4 bases, and 7 bases separated the two germline ends. Here the CDR3 reads CASSEYMNQPQHF. CDR3 sequence (DNA): TGTGCCAGCAGTGAGTATATGAATCAGCCCCAGCATTTT.